The present TCR beta chain was sequenced within a study of T cells in Graves' hyperthyroidism and ophthalmopathy. General study results and limits: Stable hyperthyroidism was told apart from ophthalmopathy by a model built on 13 V-J features.

Looked up from germline, CDR1 is GTSNPN and CDR2 is SVGIG (reference sequence). Trimming took 2 bases from V and 0 from J, leaving 14 bases between them. The CDR3 sequence is 16 residues long. In this sample, this clonotype turned up many times. The antigen is undetermined. Every diagnosis used clinical symptoms, serum thyroxine and TRAb, thyroid ultrasound and orbital computed tomography. PBMCs were derived from roughly 10 ml fresh peripheral blood. Authors of the study amplified TCR beta CDR3 regions from RNA transcripts. First-round RT-PCR targeting the TCR CDR3 was performed with the HTBI primer set. In TCRdb, the multiplex PCR reads were re-called with MiXCR into one record per CDR3 protein. The sample has approximately 400,000 distinct CDR3 sequences, around a sixth seen once.

The sequencing sample was made of blood. The chain uses TRBV30 and TRBJ1-5; D is unresolved. This TCR came from a woman under 30 with Graves' hyperthyroidism. The CDR3 region is CAWSRRTRYSNQPQHF. In DNA, the CDR3 is TGTGCCTGGAGTCGACGGACCCGGTATAGCAATCAGCCCCAGCATTTT. Combining the CDR3 with reference TRBV30 and TRBJ1-5 gives the whole variable domain SQTIHQWPATLVQPVGSPLSLECTVEGTSNPNLYWYRQAAGRGLQLLFYSVGIGQISSEVPQNLSASRPQDRQFILSSKKLLLSDSGFYLCAWSRRTRYSNQPQHFGDGTRLSIL.